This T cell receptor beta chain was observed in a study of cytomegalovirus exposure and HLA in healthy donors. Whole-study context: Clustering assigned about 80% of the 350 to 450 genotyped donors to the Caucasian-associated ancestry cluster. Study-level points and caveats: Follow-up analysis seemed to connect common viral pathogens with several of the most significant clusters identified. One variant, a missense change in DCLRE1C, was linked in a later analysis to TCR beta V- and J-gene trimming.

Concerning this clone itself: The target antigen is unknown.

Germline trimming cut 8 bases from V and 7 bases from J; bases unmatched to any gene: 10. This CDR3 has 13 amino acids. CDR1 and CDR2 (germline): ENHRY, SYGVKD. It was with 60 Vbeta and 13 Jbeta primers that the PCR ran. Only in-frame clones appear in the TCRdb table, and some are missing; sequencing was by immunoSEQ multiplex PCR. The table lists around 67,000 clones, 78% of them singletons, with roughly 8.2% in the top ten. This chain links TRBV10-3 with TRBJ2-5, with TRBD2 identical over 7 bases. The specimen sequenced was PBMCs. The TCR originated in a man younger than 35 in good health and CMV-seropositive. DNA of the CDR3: TGTGCCATCTCCCCAGCGGGGCCGGGGACCCAGTACTTC. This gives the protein CAISPAGPGTQYF.